This T cell receptor beta chain was sequenced in a study of technical replicates of blood from a handful of donors. This clone came up a few times. Profiled with immunoSEQ multiplex PCR; TCRdb holds only in-frame clones, not every one. The data contain 66,000 or so clones, approximately 88% of them seen just once; the ten biggest clones take up just over 4.5%. The CDR3 runs 11 residues. CDR1 is SGHTA, CDR2 FQGNSA, per germline. Trimming pared 5 bases from V and 14 bases from J, leaving 10 bases between. The sample taken for sequencing was PBMCs. This clonotype was sampled from a human donor in good health. Some clones in this sample may be carry-over from other donors' samples. This chain uses TRBV7-2 with TRBJ1-6, with D tentatively TRBD1 (5 bases). DNA for the CDR3: TGTGCCAGCAGCACACAGGACGCCCTCCACTTT. Its translation: CASSTQDALHF.